This TCR beta chain was captured by sequencing in a study of blood T cell repertoires in COVID-19. Study background: Samples representing acute and convalescent COVID-19 were sourced from the United States, Italy and Spain. PBMCs, B-cell-depleted T cells, or T cells provided the cDNA or gDNA that made up the material.

Per germline, CDR1 SQVTM and CDR2 ANQGSEA. The ends lost 6 bases at V and 7 bases at J; junction bases unmatched: 5. This CDR3 has 13 residues. To note about this clone: The same CDR3 arises from other DNA sequences in this sample as well.

Generated by immunoSEQ multiplex PCR, the TCRdb table keeps only in-frame clones and is missing some. Seen here are approximately 300,000 clones, over 75% observed once, and the top ten hold approximately 5.3%. The J gene is TRBJ1-6, the V gene TRBV29-1; 8 positions match TRBD1. The TCR comes from a woman younger than 45 who had recovered from COVID-19. The specimen sequenced was PBMCs or T cells enriched from blood (not recorded which). The DNA for the CDR3 is TGCAGCGTATCACAGGGGGGGAATTCACCCCTCCACTTT. Protein sequence: CSVSQGGNSPLHF.